This T cell receptor (beta chain) is from a study of blood T cell repertoires in COVID-19. Overall study: There were acute and convalescent COVID-19 samples, and they came from the United States, Italy and Spain. T cells, B-cell-depleted T cells, or PBMCs provided the cDNA or gDNA that served as material.

Notes on this clone: Other DNA sequences in this specimen translate into the identical CDR3.

In the original workflow: Quantification of nucleated cells was approximated via reference gene primer amplification. Some clones are missing from TCRdb's copy, which holds only in-frame ones; the method was immunoSEQ multiplex PCR. That table gives V, J and clone size, and the DNA gave D and trimming. This table holds roughly 300,000 clones, roughly 86% found once. The source of this sequence is a woman in her forties or fifties with acute or convalescent COVID-19. The sequencing input was peripheral blood.

CDR3 bases: TGCGCCAGCAGCCTACAGGGTTCTGGAAACACCATATATTTT. The encoded protein is CASSLQGSGNTIYF. The genes are TRBV5-1 and TRBJ1-3; D may be TRBD1 (6 bases). Germline CDR1 reads SGHRS; CDR2 reads YFSETQ. Trimming shortened V by 4 bases and J by 1 base, and 9 bases separated the two germline ends. CDR3 size: 14 residues. Complete variable domain (other parts from reference TRBV5-1 and TRBJ1-3): KAGVTQTPRYLIKTRGQQVTLSCSPISGHRSVSWYQQTPGQGLQFLFEYFSETQRNKGNFPGRFSGRQFSNSRSEMNVSTLELGDSALYLCASSLQGSGNTIYFGEGSWLTVV.